This is a list of T cell receptor beta chains from one sample in a study of regulatory T cells in long-lasting Graves disease. One entry per CDR3 protein results from TCRdb running MiXCR on the multiplex PCR reads. The sample holds 450,000 to 500,000 distinct CDR3 sequences, 15% to 20% seen once. This same sample was also taken into another study, of T cells in Graves' hyperthyroidism and ophthalmopathy.

The sample here was peripheral blood mononuclear cells (PBMCs), taken at new diagnosis, from a patient treated with antithyroid drugs. The origin of the receptors is a man between 40 and 49 years old with Graves disease. Each CDR3 is given with its conserved first and last residue. D genes are given only for firm matches. Size is omitted from some rows. Given values are once, few, many or a class for expanded clones.

j_call	d_call	clone_size	v_call	cdr3_nt	cdr3_aa
TRBJ2-3	TRBD1	many	TRBV6-9	TGTGCCAGCAGTTACTTGGGACAGGGGGACACAGATACGCAGTATTTT	CASSYLGQGDTDTQYF
TRBJ2-1	TRBD1	-	TRBV12-3/TRBV12-4	TGTGCCAGCAGTTTAGGACAGGGGGCGATCAATGAGCAGTTCTTC	CASSLGQGAINEQFF
TRBJ2-3	-	many	TRBV12-3/TRBV12-4	TGTGCCAGCAGTCTACAGGGCCGCCGTCACACAGATACGCAGTATTTT	CASSLQGRRHTDTQYF
TRBJ2-3	-	many	TRBV3-1	TGTGCCAGCAGCTACGTCCGGGAGGATACGCAGTATTTT	CASSYVREDTQYF
TRBJ1-5	-	few	TRBV20-1	TGCAGTGCTAGTTCTGAAATTGATCAGCCCCAGCATTTT	CSASSEIDQPQHF
TRBJ2-2	-	many	TRBV28	TGTGCCAGCAGTCCCCACGCTGGGGCTGGCGGGGAGCTGTTTTTT	CASSPHAGAGGELFF
TRBJ2-7	TRBD1	many	TRBV7-9	TGTGCCAGCAGCCAGGACAGGGGCAACTACGAGCAGTACTTC	CASSQDRGNYEQYF
TRBJ1-2	-	many	TRBV27	TGTGCCAGCAGTCCGTATGGGGGAGCCGTCCGCTACACCTTC	CASSPYGGAVRYTF
TRBJ2-5	-	many	TRBV7-9	TGTGCCAGCAGCTTAGGTGGGATGGAGACCCAGTACTTC	CASSLGGMETQYF
TRBJ2-1	TRBD2	many	TRBV7-2	TGTGCCAGCAGCCGAGACGGTAGCGGGATCATTTACAATGAGCAGTTCTTC	CASSRDGSGIIYNEQFF
TRBJ2-7	TRBD1	-	TRBV14	TGTGCCAGCAGCCACCGACAGGGCAAGTACTTC	CASSHRQGKYF
TRBJ2-2	-	few	TRBV19	TGTGCCAGTATGGCTAAGAACACCGGGGAGCTGTTTTTT	CASMAKNTGELFF
TRBJ2-1	-	-	TRBV30	TGTGCCTGGAGCGGGGGGCCCTACAATGAGCAGTTCTTC	CAWSGGPYNEQFF